These 10 T cell receptor beta chains were sequenced from one sample in a study of blood T cell repertoires in COVID-19. The assay was immunoSEQ multiplex PCR, and TCRdb's table has in-frame clones only and misses some. The profile shows about 190,000 clones, approximately 80% of them singletons. Sequencing was performed on peripheral blood. The receptors were gathered from a man aged 50-59 years who had recovered from COVID-19.

J is TRBJ2-7 and V is TRBV27; 11 bases line up with TRBD2. Germline V CDR1 and CDR2: MNHEY, SMNVEV (reference sequence). The CDR3 spans 18 residues. Trimming at V came to 5 bases and at J to 6 bases, leaving 18 bases not matched to a gene. The CDR3 region has the DNA TGTGCCAGCAGTCAGACGCATGCTAGCGGGAGGTTTGCGGGCGAGCAGTACTTC. Amino acids: CASSQTHASGRFAGEQYF.

This clone appeared once. The chain couples TRBV12-3 or TRBV12-4 to TRBJ2-5, with 8 bases aligning to TRBD2. CDR3 length equals 12 residues. V was pared by 6 bases and J by 5 bases, with 2 bases of the junction left unmatched. The CDR3 loop reads CASSRLAETQYF. In DNA, the CDR3 is TGTGCCAGCAGCCGACTAGCGGAGACCCAGTACTTC.

The chain has TRBV5-4 and TRBJ2-3; perhaps TRBD2 as D (5 bases). Germline CDR1 is SGHNT and CDR2 is YYREEE (reference sequence). The CDR3 covers 15 residues. V was pared by 4 bases and J by 3 bases, with 15 bases between. As DNA, the CDR3 is TGTGCCAGCAGCGCTAGACTCGGGGAGACAGATACGCAGTATTTT. It specifies CASSARLGETDTQYF. The full variable domain, its missing parts supplied by reference TRBV5-4 and TRBJ2-3, is ETGVTQSPTHLIKTRGQQVTLRCSSQSGHNTVSWYQQALGQGPQFIFQYYREEENGRGNFPPRFSGLQFPNYSSELNVNALELDDSALYLCASSARLGETDTQYFGPGTRLTVL.

This chain uses TRBV5-4 with TRBJ2-4, with D perhaps matching TRBD2 (6 bases). The CDR3 spans 14 residues. With 7 bases removed from V and 0 bases from J, the gap between germline ends came to 11 bases. Per germline, CDR1 SGHNT and CDR2 YYREEE (reference sequence). As DNA, the CDR3 is TGTGCCAGCGGATTAGCGGAAGCCAAAAACATTCAGTACTTC. It encodes CASGLAEAKNIQYF.

V usage is TRBV7-2 and J usage is TRBJ2-6; unclear D gene. Trimming stripped 4 bases from V and 1 base from J, with 8 bases between. The germline CDR1 and CDR2 sequences are SGHTA and FQGNSA. This CDR3 has 15 residues. CDR3 bases: TGTGCCAGCAGCTCCCGAGTTTCTGGGGCCAACGTCCTGACTTTC. Translated: CASSSRVSGANVLTF.

This clone is a singleton in its sample. This chain links TRBV10-1 with TRBJ2-7; possibly TRBD2 for D (5 bases). Germline V gene data show CDR1 as WNHNN and CDR2 as SYGVQD (reference sequence). The CDR3 consists of 16 residues. Trimming left V 6 bases short and J 0 bases short, with 18 bases between. CDR3 protein: CASSGKGPNFSYEQYF. The CDR3 nucleotides are TGCGCCAGCAGCGGGAAAGGACCCAACTTCTCCTACGAGCAGTACTTC.

The chain carries TRBV19 and TRBJ2-1, with 11 bases matching TRBD2. CDR1 is LNHDA and CDR2 is SQIVND in the germline V gene (reference sequence). The CDR3 is made up of 17 amino acids. With 0 bases clipped from V and 8 bases from J, the junction kept 9 bases outside the gene matches. CDR3 nucleotide sequence: TGTGCCAGTAGTATAGACAGTAGCGGGAGGGCCGGCGATGAGCAGTTCTTC. This translates into CASSIDSSGRAGDEQFF.

This clone was counted between two and nine times. The V gene is TRBV27, the J gene TRBJ2-1; 8 positions agree with TRBD2. CDR3 size: 18 residues. CDR1 and CDR2 from the germline V gene are MNHEY and SMNVEV (reference sequence). With 2 bases clipped from V and 4 bases from J, the junction kept 13 bases outside the gene matches. The CDR3: CASSLAMAGGTLYNEQFF. The CDR3 bases are TGTGCCAGCAGTTTAGCTATGGCGGGAGGAACACTATACAATGAGCAGTTCTTC.

The CDR3: CASRKRQGLNEKLFF. The CDR3 coding sequence is TGTGCCAGTAGAAAGAGACAGGGTCTTAATGAAAAACTGTTTTTT. The chain couples TRBV19 to TRBJ1-4; 7 bases map to TRBD1. The CDR3 covers 15 residues. With 6 bases clipped from V and 4 bases from J, the junction kept 8 bases outside the gene matches. CDR1 and CDR2 from the germline V gene are LNHDA and SQIVND (reference sequence).

This chain links TRBV11-1 with TRBJ1-1; D gene uncertain. From germline, CDR1 is SGHAT and CDR2 FQDESV (reference sequence). V lost 8 bases and J 2 bases, leaving 6 bases between the germline ends. CDR3 length equals 11 residues. CDR3 amino acids: CASSFNTEAFF. The CDR3 DNA sequence: TGTGCCAGCTCCTTTAACACTGAAGCTTTCTTT.